One and the same sample provided the 22 T cell receptor beta chains below, sequenced in a study of cytomegalovirus exposure and HLA in healthy donors. Primers: 60 Vbeta forward and 13 Jbeta reverse. The repertoire was sequenced with immunoSEQ multiplex PCR; TCRdb's copy has only in-frame clones and lacks some. The profile shows 150,000 to 200,000 clones, about 76% of them singletons. Sequenced material: PBMCs. Receptors originate from a male donor in good health and CMV-seropositive.

The rearrangement uses TRBV19 and TRBJ1-1, with D maybe TRBD1 (5 bases). Deletions cut 6 bases from V and 1 base from J, with 12 bases between. Germline V gives CDR1 LNHDA, CDR2 SQIVND (reference sequence). This CDR3 has 14 amino acids. For the CDR3, the DNA is TGTGCCAGTAGCCCGCCGACAGCGAACACTGAAGCTTTCTTT. Translated, it gives CASSPPTANTEAFF.

V usage is TRBV5-1 and J usage is TRBJ2-2; possibly TRBD2 for D (6 bases). The germline gives CDR1 SGHRS, CDR2 YFSETQ. The CDR3 extends over 14 amino acids. Trimming removed 2 bases at V and 7 bases at J, with 12 bases between. The CDR3 region is CASSLGPRDGELFF. The CDR3 nucleotides are TGCGCCAGCAGCTTAGGGCCGCGGGACGGGGAGCTGTTTTTT.

Only one count was recorded for this clone. The chain carries TRBV7-2 and TRBJ1-2; TRBD1 is a possible D gene (5 bases). Germline-derived CDR1 and CDR2 are SGHTA and FQGNSA. The CDR3 is 15 amino acids. V lost 3 bases and J 4 bases, leaving 15 bases between the germline ends. Written as DNA, the CDR3 is TGTGCCAGCAGCTTTAGCTTGGGGGGTTTCTATGGCTACACCTTC. It translates to CASSFSLGGFYGYTF.

The chain uses TRBV19 and TRBJ1-1; D remains unclear. Trimming left V 3 bases short and J 3 bases short, with 20 bases between. This CDR3 has 17 residues. Germline V CDR1 and CDR2: LNHDA, SQIVND (reference sequence). The CDR3 DNA reads TGTGCCAGTAGTATTCTCCCTTCCGGGAGGAGTGACACTGAAGCTTTCTTT. Protein product: CASSILPSGRSDTEAFF. Full variable domain (rest looked up from reference TRBV19 and TRBJ1-1): DGGITQSPKYLFRKEGQNVTLSCEQNLNHDAMYWYRQDPGQGLRLIYYSQIVNDFQKGDIAEGYSVSREKKESFPLTVTSAQKNPTAFYLCASSILPSGRSDTEAFFGQGTRLTVV.

As concerns this clone: At one boundary the junction diverges from the germline segment, which might be a read error. Other nucleotide sequences in the sample specify the same CDR3. This chain connects TRBV5-6 to TRBJ2-6; TRBD1 agrees at 7 bases. CDR1 and CDR2 (germline): SGHDT, YYEEEE. The CDR3 loop spans 16 amino acids. Here the CDR3 reads CASSFLQGSGANVLTF. The CDR3 bases are TGTGCCAGCAGCTTTCTACAGGGGTCTGGGGCCAACGTCCTGACCTTC.

DNA for the CDR3: TGCGCCAGCAGTCCATCCGGGGCCAACGTCCTGACTTTC. It translates to CASSPSGANVLTF. V is TRBV5-1 and J is TRBJ2-6; no definite D call. Per germline, CDR1 SGHRS and CDR2 YFSETQ. Trimming removed 5 bases at V and 4 bases at J, with 7 bases between. The CDR3 consists of 13 residues. Looking up the rest from reference TRBV5-1 and TRBJ2-6 gives the full variable domain: KAGVTQTPRYLIKTRGQQVTLSCSPISGHRSVSWYQQTPGQGLQFLFEYFSETQRNKGNFPGRFSGRQFSNSRSEMNVSTLELGDSALYLCASSPSGANVLTFGAGSRLTVL.

V is TRBV6-5 and J is TRBJ2-2; D gene ambiguous. V was clipped by 2 bases and J by 5 bases, with 6 bases between them. The CDR3 is made up of 13 amino acids. CDR1 is MNHEY and CDR2 is SVGAGI in the germline V gene. DNA for the CDR3: TGTGCCAGCAGTTACAAGGAGACCGGGGAGCTGTTTTTT. Residues: CASSYKETGELFF.

The chain uses TRBV19 and TRBJ1-1; D unclear. The germline V and J ends were trimmed by 6 bases and 0 bases, with 8 bases remaining between them. Germline V CDR1 and CDR2: LNHDA, SQIVND (reference sequence). There are 13 residues in the CDR3. The CDR3 nucleotides are TGTGCCAGTAGACTCCACCTGAACACTGAAGCTTTCTTT. Residues: CASRLHLNTEAFF. Drawing the rest from reference TRBV19 and TRBJ1-1, the complete variable domain is DGGITQSPKYLFRKEGQNVTLSCEQNLNHDAMYWYRQDPGQGLRLIYYSQIVNDFQKGDIAEGYSVSREKKESFPLTVTSAQKNPTAFYLCASRLHLNTEAFFGQGTRLTVV.

The J gene is TRBJ2-3, the V gene TRBV19; D is possibly TRBD1 (5 bases). Trimming cost V 5 bases and J 11 bases, with 17 bases left between them. CDR1 LNHDA and CDR2 SQIVND come from the germline V gene (reference sequence). The CDR3 runs 13 residues. CDR3 DNA sequence: TGTGCCAGTAGTGGTTCCCCAGGGTCCGGGCAGTATTTT. It codes for CASSGSPGSGQYF.

This clone showed up just once. This chain links TRBV30 with TRBJ1-3; the match to TRBD1 covers 9 bases. Germline values: CDR1 GTSNPN, CDR2 SVGIG (reference sequence). CDR3 length equals 16 residues. Trimming removed 0 bases from V and 5 bases from J; junction bases left unmatched: 8. CDR3 nucleotides: TGTGCCTGGAGTGTACCAGGGACAGGGTTTAGAAACACCATATATTTT. Protein product: CAWSVPGTGFRNTIYF.

V is TRBV27 and J is TRBJ2-7; 7 nucleotides line up with TRBD2. V shed 4 bases, J shed 7 bases, and the junction held 10 bases outside the gene matches. The CDR3 loop spans 14 amino acids. Germline V CDR1 and CDR2: MNHEY, SMNVEV (reference sequence). DNA for the CDR3: TGTGCCAGCAGTTCTACGGGGGGACCCGAGGAGCAGTACTTC. Its translation: CASSSTGGPEEQYF.

V usage is TRBV5-1 and J usage is TRBJ2-5; D call uncertain. Trimming removed 4 bases from V and 0 bases from J, with 7 bases in between. The CDR3 has 13 amino acids. Per germline, CDR1 SGHRS and CDR2 YFSETQ. The CDR3 nucleotides are TGCGCCAGCAGCGGGCCTTACCAAGAGACCCAGTACTTC. Translating it yields CASSGPYQETQYF.

The table lists this clone with a few counts. J is TRBJ2-7 and V is TRBV27; TRBD2 matches at 7 bases. Looked up from germline, CDR1 is MNHEY and CDR2 is SMNVEV (reference sequence). This CDR3 has 16 residues. J lost 4 bases, V lost 2 bases, and 11 bases had no gene match. CDR3 sequence: CASSLLGGGPFYEQYF. In nucleotides, the CDR3 is TGTGCCAGCAGTTTACTTGGGGGAGGGCCATTTTACGAGCAGTACTTC.

CDR3: CASTSGTGAGNTEAFF. The CDR3 bases are TGCGCCAGCACCTCCGGGACAGGGGCCGGGAACACTGAAGCTTTCTTT. The chain has TRBV5-1 and TRBJ1-1; 10 positions agree with TRBD1. Germline CDR1 is SGHRS and CDR2 is YFSETQ. The CDR3 consists of 16 residues. With V trimmed by 6 bases and J by 1 base, 9 bases remained unmatched. Full variable domain (missing parts from reference TRBV5-1 and TRBJ1-1): KAGVTQTPRYLIKTRGQQVTLSCSPISGHRSVSWYQQTPGQGLQFLFEYFSETQRNKGNFPGRFSGRQFSNSRSEMNVSTLELGDSALYLCASTSGTGAGNTEAFFGQGTRLTVV.

On this clone: One end of the junction is discordant with germline, which a read error may explain. The V call is TRBV7-7, the J call TRBJ2-5; possibly TRBD2 for D (7 bases). CDR3 length equals 15 residues. CDR1 and CDR2 from the germline V gene are SSHAT and FNYEAQ (reference sequence). The CDR3: CASSLDAGAEETQYF. The CDR3, as DNA: TGTGCTAGCAGCTTAGACGCGGGGGCCGAGGAGACCCAGTACTTC.

The CDR3 loop is CASSGGSDTQYF. CDR3 sequence (DNA): TGTGCCAGCAGCGGGGGGTCAGATACGCAGTATTTT. The chain combines TRBV6-4 with TRBJ2-3; 7 bases fit TRBD2. In germline, CDR1 is MRHNA, CDR2 SNTAGT. V was pared by 6 bases and J by 4 bases, with 1 base of the junction left unmatched. The CDR3 is 12 residues long.

The chain carries TRBV4-1 and TRBJ2-5; the D is unclear. The CDR3 sequence is 16 residues long. Germline V CDR1 and CDR2: MGHRA, YSYEKL. Between the trimmed V and J ends, which lost 2 bases and 6 bases, there was a span of 19 bases. The CDR3 region is CASSQYSQRPSQTQYF. CDR3 coding DNA: TGCGCCAGCAGCCAATACAGCCAACGGCCGAGTCAGACCCAGTACTTC.

The chain joins TRBV10-3 to TRBJ2-1, with D possibly being TRBD1 (6 bases). The germline gives CDR1 ENHRY, CDR2 SYGVKD. CDR3 length: 16 amino acids. Trimming shortened V by 0 bases and J by 8 bases, and 17 bases separated the two germline ends. This CDR3 is CAISESDSPFVHEQFF. In DNA, the CDR3 is TGTGCCATCAGTGAGTCGGACAGCCCGTTTGTACATGAGCAGTTCTTC.

This sequence joins TRBV7-9 and TRBJ2-3; D is perhaps TRBD1 (6 bases). Trimming removed 6 bases at V and 0 bases at J, with 22 bases between. Germline V gene sequence: CDR1 SEHNR, CDR2 FQNEAQ (reference sequence). The CDR3 totals 18 residues. The CDR3 reads CASSSHATGRFSTDTQYF. As DNA, the CDR3 is TGTGCCAGCAGTTCTCACGCGACAGGACGCTTTAGCACAGATACGCAGTATTTT.

The chain is built from TRBV10-1 and TRBJ2-1, with TRBD2 matching over 8 bases. Germline CDR1 reads WNHNN; CDR2 reads SYGVQD (reference sequence). The CDR3 sequence is 15 residues long. V lost 0 bases to trimming and J lost 12 bases; unmatched junction nucleotides: 10. The CDR3 DNA follows: TGCGCCAGCAGTGAGTCCAAGGTAGCGGGGAGCCTGCAGTTCTTC. It yields the protein CASSESKVAGSLQFF.

This clone was observed a handful of times. V usage is TRBV19 and J usage is TRBJ1-1; 8 positions match TRBD1. This CDR3 has 16 amino acids. The V gene end was trimmed by 2 bases and the J gene end by 1 base; junction bases not matched to a gene: 6. Germline values: CDR1 LNHDA, CDR2 SQIVND (reference sequence). The CDR3 DNA reads as TGTGCCAGTAGTATACTTGGACAGGGACAGAACACTGAAGCTTTCTTT. Translating it yields CASSILGQGQNTEAFF.

In this sample, this clone turned up a few times. This chain connects TRBV6-5 to TRBJ2-3; D not certain. V was clipped by 4 bases and J by 5 bases, with 10 bases between them. The CDR3 is 13 amino acids. CDR1 and CDR2 (germline): MNHEY, SVGAGI. In DNA, the CDR3 is TGTGCCAGCAGTTCGTTAGAGCTAGATACGCAGTATTTT. Protein: CASSSLELDTQYF.